The 15 T cell receptor beta chains below come from one sample, sequenced in a study of cytomegalovirus exposure and HLA in healthy donors. Data came from immunoSEQ multiplex PCR; TCRdb stores just in-frame clones and leaves some out. The table has about 360,000 clones, 70% to 90% seen once; the top ten hold approximately 0.86%. The sequenced sample was PBMCs. The source of these receptors is a woman aged 18-29 years in good health and CMV-seronegative.

The V gene is TRBV27, the J gene TRBJ1-5; 11 bases match TRBD1. Looked up from germline, CDR1 is MNHEY and CDR2 is SMNVEV (reference sequence). The CDR3 totals 15 residues. After removal of 6 bases from V and 5 bases from J, the junction contained 6 bases not matched to a gene. CDR3 bases: TGTGCCAGCAGGTCTGGGACAGGGGGTTATCAGCCCCAGCATTTT. Its translation is CASRSGTGGYQPQHF.

This clone was observed a handful of times. This chain connects TRBV7-9 to TRBJ1-4, with D tentatively TRBD1 (5 bases). V was clipped by 5 bases and J by 0 bases, with 16 bases between them. CDR1 and CDR2 from the germline V gene are SEHNR and FQNEAQ (reference sequence). The CDR3 is 17 amino acids. CDR3 protein: CASSPPGLTSTNEKLFF. CDR3 in DNA: TGTGCCAGCAGCCCACCGGGACTGACATCAACTAATGAAAAACTGTTTTTT. Based on the CDR3 plus reference TRBV7-9 and TRBJ1-4, the full variable domain is DTGVSQNPRHKITKRGQNVTFRCDPISEHNRLYWYRQTLGQGPEFLTYFQNEAQLEKSRLLSDRFSAERPKGSFSTLEIQRTEQGDSAMYLCASSPPGLTSTNEKLFFGSGTQLSVL.

The chain couples TRBV4-1 to TRBJ2-3; 10 bases align to TRBD2. CDR1 MGHRA and CDR2 YSYEKL come from the germline V gene. Losses at the gene ends were 4 bases for V and 4 bases for J; bases not matched to a gene: 8. The length of the CDR3 is 16 residues. CDR3 amino acids: CASSPDSGRFADTQYF. Here the CDR3 DNA reads TGCGCCAGCAGCCCCGATAGCGGGAGGTTCGCAGATACGCAGTATTTT.

The genes are TRBV7-2 and TRBJ2-1, with D possibly matching TRBD1 (5 bases). The CDR3 totals 12 residues. The germline V and J ends were trimmed by 4 bases and 8 bases, with 9 bases remaining between them. CDR1 SGHTA and CDR2 FQGNSA come from the germline V gene. The CDR3 is CASSYLRDEQFF. The CDR3 nucleotides are TGTGCCAGCAGCTACCTCAGGGATGAGCAGTTCTTC. Full variable domain (missing parts from reference TRBV7-2 and TRBJ2-1): GAGVSQSPSNKVTEKGKDVELRCDPISGHTALYWYRQSLGQGLEFLIYFQGNSAPDKSGLPSDRFSAERTGGSVSTLTIQRTQQEDSAVYLCASSYLRDEQFFGPGTRLTVL.

The J gene is TRBJ2-1, the V gene TRBV19; 15 nucleotides agree with TRBD2. Looked up from germline, CDR1 is LNHDA and CDR2 is SQIVND (reference sequence). With V trimmed by 4 bases and J by 8 bases, 3 bases remained unmatched. The CDR3 extends over 15 amino acids. The DNA of the CDR3 is TGTGCCAGTAGTACCGGGACTAGCGGGGGGTATGAGCAGTTCTTC. Residues: CASSTGTSGGYEQFF.

The chain combines TRBV28 with TRBJ2-1; 11 nucleotides agree with TRBD1. Germline V CDR1 and CDR2: MDHEN, SYDVKM. V lost 3 bases, J lost 10 bases, and 8 bases stayed unmatched. The CDR3 has 15 residues. CDR3 nucleotides: TGTGCCAGCAGTTTGGGGACAGGGGGACTTCGAGAGCAGTTCTTC. It is translated as CASSLGTGGLREQFF.

This clone was observed a single time. J is TRBJ2-1 and V is TRBV30; D uncertain. V dropped 4 bases and J dropped 7 bases, with 11 bases sitting between them. This CDR3 is 12 amino acids long. Germline V gives CDR1 GTSNPN, CDR2 SVGIG (reference sequence). The CDR3, as DNA: TGTGCCTGGAATCCTGTCAGAAATGAGCAGTTCTTC. Residues: CAWNPVRNEQFF.

The chain combines TRBV5-1 with TRBJ1-1; no clear D. The V gene's germline CDR1 is SGHRS and CDR2 YFSETQ. V was pared by 1 base and J by 4 bases, with 17 bases between. This CDR3 region has 16 residues. CDR3 nucleotide sequence: TGCGCCAGCAGCTTGTATGGCCCGGGTGAGGGCACTGAAGCTTTCTTT. Protein product: CASSLYGPGEGTEAFF.

This clone was detected only a few times. This sequence joins TRBV5-1 and TRBJ2-3; 8 positions agree with TRBD1. V lost 0 bases to trimming and J lost 5 bases; unmatched junction nucleotides: 11. From germline, CDR1 is SGHRS and CDR2 YFSETQ. The length of the CDR3 is 17 residues. CDR3 coding DNA: TGCGCCAGCAGCTTGGCCGGACAGGGAGCCATGGGAGATACGCAGTATTTT. Translated, it gives CASSLAGQGAMGDTQYF.

The gene calls are TRBV27 and TRBJ2-2; D possibly corresponds to TRBD2 (5 bases). Germline values: CDR1 MNHEY, CDR2 SMNVEV (reference sequence). V lost 2 bases and J lost 0, with 7 bases in between. This CDR3 is built from 15 residues. CDR3 nucleotides: TGTGCCAGCAGTTTACAGCGGTCGAACACCGGGGAGCTGTTTTTT. Translated: CASSLQRSNTGELFF.

V and J are TRBV5-4 and TRBJ2-7; D is undetermined. The V gene lost 2 bases and the J gene lost 4 bases, with 10 bases spanning the gap. This CDR3 is 13 amino acids long. Germline loops: CDR1 SGHNT, CDR2 YYREEE (reference sequence). CDR3 amino acids: CASSFPPGYEQYF. DNA for the CDR3: TGTGCCAGCAGCTTTCCTCCCGGGTACGAGCAGTACTTC.

This chain connects TRBV5-4 to TRBJ1-2; 10 bases line up with TRBD1. The CDR3 runs to 14 residues. Germline V lookup: CDR1 SGHNT, CDR2 YYREEE (reference sequence). The V gene end was trimmed by 4 bases and the J gene end by 3 bases; junction bases not matched to a gene: 3. The CDR3 nucleotides are TGTGCCAGCAGCCCCGGGACAGGGGACTATGGCTACACCTTC. Its translation is CASSPGTGDYGYTF. The complete variable domain, with remaining parts taken from reference TRBV5-4 and TRBJ1-2, reads ETGVTQSPTHLIKTRGQQVTLRCSSQSGHNTVSWYQQALGQGPQFIFQYYREEENGRGNFPPRFSGLQFPNYSSELNVNALELDDSALYLCASSPGTGDYGYTFGSGTRLTVV.

The rearrangement uses TRBV6-5 and TRBJ2-1; 8 bases align to TRBD2. CDR3 length: 14 residues. With 7 bases clipped from V and 2 bases from J, the junction kept 4 bases outside the gene matches. Germline CDR1 reads MNHEY; CDR2 reads SVGAGI. The CDR3 DNA is TGTGCCAGCACCAGCGGGAGTCCCTACAATGAGCAGTTCTTC. Its protein is CASTSGSPYNEQFF.

The genes are TRBV27 and TRBJ1-2; D not resolved. The V and J ends lost 6 bases and 8 bases respectively, with 19 bases between them. This CDR3 is built from 14 residues. Germline CDR1 reads MNHEY; CDR2 reads SMNVEV (reference sequence). The CDR3 sequence is CASSLVGAPLGYTF. CDR3 bases: TGTGCCAGCAGCTTGGTGGGAGCACCCCTGGGCTACACCTTC.

This chain connects TRBV18 to TRBJ1-5; 9 bases match TRBD1. The CDR3 has 15 residues. With V trimmed by 3 bases and J by 4 bases, 4 bases remained unmatched. Germline CDR1 is KGHSH and CDR2 is LQKENI. The CDR3 DNA reads as TGTGCCAGCTCACCCGGACAGGGGTTAAATCAGCCCCAGCATTTT. Protein sequence: CASSPGQGLNQPQHF.